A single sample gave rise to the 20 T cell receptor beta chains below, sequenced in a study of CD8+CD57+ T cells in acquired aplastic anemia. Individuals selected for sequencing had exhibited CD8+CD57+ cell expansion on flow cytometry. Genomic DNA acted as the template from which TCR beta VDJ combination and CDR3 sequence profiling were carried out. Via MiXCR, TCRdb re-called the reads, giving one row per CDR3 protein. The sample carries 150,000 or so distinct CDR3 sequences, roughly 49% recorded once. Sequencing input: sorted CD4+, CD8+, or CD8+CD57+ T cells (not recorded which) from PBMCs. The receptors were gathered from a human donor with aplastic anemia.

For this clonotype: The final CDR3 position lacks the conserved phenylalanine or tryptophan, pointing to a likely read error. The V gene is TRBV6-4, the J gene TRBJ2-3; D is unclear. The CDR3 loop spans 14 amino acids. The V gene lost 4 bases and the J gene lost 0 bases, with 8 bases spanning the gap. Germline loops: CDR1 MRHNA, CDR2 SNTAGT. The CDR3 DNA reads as TGTGCCAGCAGTGGCGAAGGGAGCACAGATACGCAGTATCTT. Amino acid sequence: CASSGEGSTDTQYL.

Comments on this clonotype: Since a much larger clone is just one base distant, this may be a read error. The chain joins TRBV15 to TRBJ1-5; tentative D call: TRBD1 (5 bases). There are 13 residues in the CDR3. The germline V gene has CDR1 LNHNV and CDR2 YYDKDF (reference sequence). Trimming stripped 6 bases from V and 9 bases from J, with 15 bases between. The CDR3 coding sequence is TGTGCCACCAGTATGGGGGTCCCCCGGCCCCAGCATTTT. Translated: CATSMGVPRPQHF.

CDR3 residues: CARDSTSVSTDTQYF. CDR3 in DNA: TGTGCTAGAGATTCGACTAGCGTGAGCACAGATACGCAGTATTTT. This sequence joins TRBV25-1 and TRBJ2-3; 8 bases are a match to TRBD2. This CDR3 has 15 residues. Germline CDR1 and CDR2: MGHDK and SYGVNS.

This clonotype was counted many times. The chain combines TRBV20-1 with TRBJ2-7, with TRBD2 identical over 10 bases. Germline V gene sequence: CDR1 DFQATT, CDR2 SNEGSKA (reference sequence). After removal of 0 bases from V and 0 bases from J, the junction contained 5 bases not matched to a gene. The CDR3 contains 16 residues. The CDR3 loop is CSARDPGLAISYEQYF. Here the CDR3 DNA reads TGCAGTGCTAGAGATCCGGGACTAGCGATCTCCTACGAGCAGTACTTC.

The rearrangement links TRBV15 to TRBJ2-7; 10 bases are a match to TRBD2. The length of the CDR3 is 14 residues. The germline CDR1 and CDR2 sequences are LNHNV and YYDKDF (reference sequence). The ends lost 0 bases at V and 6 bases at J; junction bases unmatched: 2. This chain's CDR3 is CATSRDSGRFEQYF. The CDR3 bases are TGTGCCACCAGCAGAGATAGCGGGAGGTTCGAGCAGTACTTC.

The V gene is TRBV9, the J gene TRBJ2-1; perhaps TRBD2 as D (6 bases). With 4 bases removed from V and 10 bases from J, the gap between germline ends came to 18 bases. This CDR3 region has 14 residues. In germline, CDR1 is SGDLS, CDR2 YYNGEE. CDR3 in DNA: TGTGCCAGCAGCCGTGGGGGACTCTCAAGGGAGCAGTTCTTC. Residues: CASSRGGLSREQFF.

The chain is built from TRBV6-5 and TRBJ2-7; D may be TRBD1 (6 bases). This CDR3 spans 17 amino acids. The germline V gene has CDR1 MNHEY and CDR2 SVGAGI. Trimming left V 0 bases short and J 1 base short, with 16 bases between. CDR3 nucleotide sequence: TGTGCCAGCAGTTACTCCCGGCCGACAGGACGATCCTACGAGCAGTACTTC. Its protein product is CASSYSRPTGRSYEQYF.

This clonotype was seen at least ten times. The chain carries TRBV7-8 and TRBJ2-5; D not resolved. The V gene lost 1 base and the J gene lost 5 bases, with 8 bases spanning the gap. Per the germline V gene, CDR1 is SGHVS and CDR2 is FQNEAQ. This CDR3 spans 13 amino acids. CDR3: CASSLVLLETQYF. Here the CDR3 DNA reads TGTGCCAGCAGCTTAGTGCTGTTGGAGACCCAGTACTTC.

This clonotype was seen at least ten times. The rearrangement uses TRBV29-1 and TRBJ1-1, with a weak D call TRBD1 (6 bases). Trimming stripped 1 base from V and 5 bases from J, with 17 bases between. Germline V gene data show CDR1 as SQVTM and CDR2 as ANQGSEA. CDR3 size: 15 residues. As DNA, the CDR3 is TGCAGCGTTGAAGTGACAGGTTGGGGGTCTACTGAAGCTTTCTTT. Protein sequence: CSVEVTGWGSTEAFF. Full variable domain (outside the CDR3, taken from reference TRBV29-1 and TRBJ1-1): SAVISQKPSRDICQRGTSLTIQCQVDSQVTMMFWYRQQPGQSLTLIATANQGSEATYESGFVIDKFPISRPNLTFSTLTVSNMSPEDSSIYLCSVEVTGWGSTEAFFGQGTRLTVV.

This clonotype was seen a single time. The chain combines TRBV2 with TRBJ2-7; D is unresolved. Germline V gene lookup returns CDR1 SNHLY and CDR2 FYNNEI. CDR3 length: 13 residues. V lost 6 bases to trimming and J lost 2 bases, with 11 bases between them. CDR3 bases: TGTGCCAGCAGCCTCGAATCAGCCTACGAGCAGTACTTC. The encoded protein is CASSLESAYEQYF.

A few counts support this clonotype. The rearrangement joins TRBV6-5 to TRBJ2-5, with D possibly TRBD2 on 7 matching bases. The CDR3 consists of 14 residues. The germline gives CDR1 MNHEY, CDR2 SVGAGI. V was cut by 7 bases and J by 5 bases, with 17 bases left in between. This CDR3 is CASTPRGAQETQYF. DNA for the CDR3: TGTGCCAGCACACCTCGGGGGGCACAGGAGACCCAGTACTTC.

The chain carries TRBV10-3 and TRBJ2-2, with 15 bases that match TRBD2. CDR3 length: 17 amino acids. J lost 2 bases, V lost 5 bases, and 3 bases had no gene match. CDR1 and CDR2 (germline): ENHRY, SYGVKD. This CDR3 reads CAISRTSGGGNTGELFF. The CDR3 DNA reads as TGTGCCATCAGTCGGACTAGCGGGGGGGGTAACACCGGGGAGCTGTTTTTT.

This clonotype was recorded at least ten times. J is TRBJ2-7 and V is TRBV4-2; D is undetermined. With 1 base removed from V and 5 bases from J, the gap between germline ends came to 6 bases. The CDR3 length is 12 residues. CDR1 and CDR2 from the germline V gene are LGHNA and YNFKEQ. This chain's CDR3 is CASSQGRDEQYF. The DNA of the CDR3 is TGTGCCAGCAGCCAAGGAAGGGACGAGCAGTACTTC.

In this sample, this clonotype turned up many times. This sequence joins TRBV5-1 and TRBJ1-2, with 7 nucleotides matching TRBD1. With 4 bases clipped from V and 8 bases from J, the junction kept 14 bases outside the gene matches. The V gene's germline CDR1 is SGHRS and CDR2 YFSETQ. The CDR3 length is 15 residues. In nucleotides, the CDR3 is TGCGCCAGCAGCCCCTCAGGAGGACAGGTGGAGGGCTACACCTTC. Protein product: CASSPSGGQVEGYTF. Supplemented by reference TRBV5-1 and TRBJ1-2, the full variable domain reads KAGVTQTPRYLIKTRGQQVTLSCSPISGHRSVSWYQQTPGQGLQFLFEYFSETQRNKGNFPGRFSGRQFSNSRSEMNVSTLELGDSALYLCASSPSGGQVEGYTFGSGTRLTVV.

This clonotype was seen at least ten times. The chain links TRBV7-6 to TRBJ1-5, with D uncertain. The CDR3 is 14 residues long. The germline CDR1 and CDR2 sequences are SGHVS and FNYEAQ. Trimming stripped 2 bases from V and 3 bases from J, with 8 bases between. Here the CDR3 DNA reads TGTGCCAGCAGCTTATCAGAGTCCAATCAGCCCCAGCATTTT. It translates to CASSLSESNQPQHF.

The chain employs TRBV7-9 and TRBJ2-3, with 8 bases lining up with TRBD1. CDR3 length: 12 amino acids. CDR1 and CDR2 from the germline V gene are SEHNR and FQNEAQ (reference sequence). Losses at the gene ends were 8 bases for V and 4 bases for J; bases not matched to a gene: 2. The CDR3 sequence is CASEQGADTQYF. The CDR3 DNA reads TGTGCCAGCGAACAGGGGGCAGATACGCAGTATTTT.

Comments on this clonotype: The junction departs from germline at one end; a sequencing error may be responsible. The CDR3 spells CASGHDDRGLTFGTQYF. The CDR3 DNA sequence: TGTGCCAGCGGCCACGACGACAGGGGATTAACATTCGGTACGCAGTATTTT. The rearrangement links TRBV3-1 to TRBJ2-3; TRBD1 aligns across 8 bases. Germline CDR1 and CDR2: LGHDT and YNNKEL (reference sequence). The CDR3 loop spans 17 amino acids.

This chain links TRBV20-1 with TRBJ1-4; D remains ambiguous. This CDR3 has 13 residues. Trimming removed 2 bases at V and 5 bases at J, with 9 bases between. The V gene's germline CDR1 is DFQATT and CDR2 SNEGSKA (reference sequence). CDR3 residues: CSARQLPNEKLFF. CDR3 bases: TGCAGTGCTAGACAGCTACCGAATGAAAAACTGTTTTTT.

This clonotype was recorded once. The CDR3 region is CSARATGGIQYF. CDR3 nucleotide sequence: TGCAGTGCAAGGGCCACGGGGGGCATTCAGTACTTC. This chain links TRBV20-1 with TRBJ2-4; TRBD2 matches at 7 bases. The CDR3 length is 12 residues. V lost 6 bases to trimming and J lost 9 bases; unmatched junction nucleotides: 8. Germline V gene lookup returns CDR1 DFQATT and CDR2 SNEGSKA (reference sequence).

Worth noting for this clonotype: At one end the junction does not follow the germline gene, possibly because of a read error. CDR3 nucleotides: TGCGCCAGCAGCATGGAGGGACAGGGAATGCTAGTCTCCTACGAACAGTACTTC. Translating gives CASSMEGQGMLVSYEQYF. The chain carries TRBV5-1 and TRBJ2-7, with 9 bases lining up with TRBD1. From germline, CDR1 is SGHRS and CDR2 YFSETQ. The CDR3 length is 18 residues.